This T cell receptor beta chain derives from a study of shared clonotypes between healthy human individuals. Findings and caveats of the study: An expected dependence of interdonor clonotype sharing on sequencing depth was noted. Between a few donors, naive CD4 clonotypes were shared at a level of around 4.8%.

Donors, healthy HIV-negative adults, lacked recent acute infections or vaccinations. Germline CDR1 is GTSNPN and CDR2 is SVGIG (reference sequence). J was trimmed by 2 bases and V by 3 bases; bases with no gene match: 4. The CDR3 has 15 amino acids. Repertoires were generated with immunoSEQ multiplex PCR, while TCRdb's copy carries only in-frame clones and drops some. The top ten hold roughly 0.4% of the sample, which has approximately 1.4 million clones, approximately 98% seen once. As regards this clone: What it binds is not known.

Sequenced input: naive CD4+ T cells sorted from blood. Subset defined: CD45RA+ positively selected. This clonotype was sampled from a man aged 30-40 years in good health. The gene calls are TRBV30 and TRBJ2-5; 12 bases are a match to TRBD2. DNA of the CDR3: TGTGCCTGGAGACCTGGGACTAGCGGGCAAGAGACCCAGTACTTC. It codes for CAWRPGTSGQETQYF.